This T cell receptor (beta chain) emerged from a study of fetal regulatory T cell absence and autoimmunity. Sequencing used immunoSEQ multiplex PCR; TCRdb keeps in-frame clones, though not all of them. Of 95,000 or so clones in the sample, about three quarters were seen once. Germline V gene lookup returns CDR1 LNHNV and CDR2 YYDKDF (reference sequence). The CDR3 is 13 residues long. V shed 3 bases, J shed 4 bases, and the junction held 3 bases outside the gene matches. The chain uses TRBV15 and TRBJ2-7, with TRBD2 matching 7 bases. This receptor was identified in a male donor with IPEX syndrome. The sample consisted of pancreas tissue. CDR3 region: CATSRGGNYEQYF. CDR3 coding DNA: TGTGCCACCAGCAGGGGAGGGAATTACGAGCAGTACTTC.